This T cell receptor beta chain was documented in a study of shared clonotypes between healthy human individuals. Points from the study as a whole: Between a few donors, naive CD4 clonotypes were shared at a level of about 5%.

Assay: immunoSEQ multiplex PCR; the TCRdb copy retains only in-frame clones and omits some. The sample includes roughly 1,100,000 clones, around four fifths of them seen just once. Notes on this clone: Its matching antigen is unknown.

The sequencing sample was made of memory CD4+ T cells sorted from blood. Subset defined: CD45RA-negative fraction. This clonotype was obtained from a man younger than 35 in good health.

CDR3 nucleotides: TGTGCCAGCAGTTTAATGGGGTCGGGGGATTACGAGCAGTACTTC. Amino acid sequence: CASSLMGSGDYEQYF. The V and J genes are TRBV28 and TRBJ2-7; D possibly corresponds to TRBD2 (6 bases). Trimming cost V 2 bases and J 4 bases, with 15 bases left between them. The germline V gene encodes CDR1 MDHEN and CDR2 SYDVKM. The CDR3 has 15 residues.